The 18 T cell receptor beta chains below all came from one sample that was sequenced in a study of tumor and adjacent non-tumor tissue in lung cancer. This sample's RNA came from whole unsorted tissue. The normal lung tissue was taken more than 3 cm from the tumor edge. A modified ARM-PCR protocol with three rounds of nested PCR amplified TCRbeta. TCRdb analysed the multiplex PCR reads with MiXCR anew, one entry per CDR3 protein. The sample has about 67,000 distinct CDR3 sequences; more than 75% are singletons. Source material: distant non-tumor lung tissue. Receptors were obtained from a man in his fifties or sixties with non-small cell lung cancer.

As to this clonotype: The germline gene is not matched at one end of the junction; a read error may be the cause. V usage is TRBV29-1 and J usage is TRBJ2-7; D might be TRBD2 (6 bases). Germline CDR1 and CDR2: SQVTM and ANQGSEA. The CDR3 length is 12 residues. The CDR3 loop is CPGDQAIYEQYF. In DNA, the CDR3 is TGTCCGGGAGATCAAGCAATCTACGAGCAGTATTTC.

This clonotype was observed many times. The chain carries TRBV28 and TRBJ2-7; TRBD2 matches at 11 bases. The germline V gene encodes CDR1 MDHEN and CDR2 SYDVKM. The CDR3 sequence is 15 residues long. V gave up 2 bases and J gave up 6 bases; unmatched junction bases: 6. CDR3 sequence reads: CASSLSLAGGREQYF. The CDR3 DNA reads TGTGCCAGCAGTTTAAGTCTAGCGGGAGGTCGCGAGCAGTACTTC.

This clonotype was picked up a small number of times. The CDR3 ends on some other residue instead of the conserved phenylalanine or tryptophan, so this is likely a read error. This chain links TRBV29-1 with TRBJ2-1; D unclear. In germline, CDR1 is SQVTM, CDR2 ANQGSEA. The CDR3 contains 13 residues. DNA of the CDR3: TGCAGCGGAGCCGGGTTGTCCTACAATGGGCAGTTCCTC. As protein: CSGAGLSYNGQFL.

As for this clonotype: The CDR3 does not close with the conserved phenylalanine or tryptophan, likely indicating a read error. The V call is TRBV28, the J call TRBJ1-4; the match to TRBD1 covers 10 bases. Germline CDR1 MDHEN, CDR2 SYDVKM. The CDR3 runs to 16 residues. This CDR3 reads CANSLGTGATNEKLFL. The CDR3 nucleotides read TGTGCCAACAGTTTGGGGACAGGGGCAACTAATGAAAAACTGTTTCTT.

Of note for this clonotype: Relative to the germline gene, one junction end is altered; a read error may explain this. V usage is TRBV4-2 and J usage is TRBJ2-3; 10 nucleotides match TRBD2. The CDR3 spans 16 residues. Germline lookup yields CDR1 LGHNA and CDR2 YNFKEQ. DNA for the CDR3: TGTGCCAACAGCCACGGCCCTAGCGGGAGAGGGGATACGCAGTATTTT. Translating gives CANSHGPSGRGDTQYF.

The chain links TRBV6-5 to TRBJ2-5, with TRBD1 identical over 7 bases. The CDR3 has 11 residues. V gave up 5 bases and J gave up 11 bases; unmatched junction bases: 5. Germline V CDR1 and CDR2: MNHEY, SVGAGI. The CDR3 DNA reads TGTGCCAGCAGTGTCCGGGACAGTCAGTACTTC. It is translated as CASSVRDSQYF.

The rearrangement uses TRBV14 and TRBJ2-2; D might be TRBD1 (6 bases). V was cut by 4 bases and J by 0 bases, with 9 bases left in between. This CDR3 is built from 15 residues. The V gene's germline CDR1 is SGHDN and CDR2 FVKESK. DNA for the CDR3: TGTGCCAGCAGCCGGACAGCTACGAACACCGGGGAGCTGTTTTTT. This translates into CASSRTATNTGELFF.

Regarding this clonotype: At one end the junction does not follow the germline gene, possibly because of a read error. The chain uses TRBV5-5 and TRBJ2-3; tentative D call: TRBD2 (5 bases). The V gene's germline CDR1 is SGHKS and CDR2 YYEKEE (reference sequence). The CDR3 is 15 amino acids. The CDR3 sequence: CASSRCGERQDTRYF. The CDR3 bases are TGTGCCAGCAGCCGGTGTGGAGAGCGGCAAGATACGCGGTATTTT.

Remarks on this clonotype: Without the conserved terminal phenylalanine or tryptophan, this CDR3 likely stems from a read error. The limits of the CDR3 on the DNA are not certain, so only TCRdb's listed CDR3 is given. V is TRBV20-1 and J is TRBJ2-5; the table's D call, TRBD2, was not checked against the DNA. The CDR3 sequence runs 15 residues, both termini included. The germline V gene has CDR1 DFQATT and CDR2 SNEGSKA (reference sequence). This chain's CDR3 is CSARDPPFAGETQDL.

The table lists this clonotype with a count of one. The germline gene is not matched at one end of the junction; a read error may be the cause. The genes are TRBV13 and TRBJ2-3; the D is unclear. Looked up from germline, CDR1 is PRHDT and CDR2 is FYEKMQ (reference sequence). This CDR3 has 15 residues. The CDR3 reads CASSLARENTNTQNF. CDR3 coding DNA: TGTGCCAGCAGCTTAGCGAGAGAGAACACAAATACGCAGAATTTT.

Details on this clonotype: Mismatch with germline at one junction end may stem from a read error. This rearrangement joins TRBV20-1 to TRBJ2-7; 7 bases map to TRBD2. CDR1 DFQATT and CDR2 SNEGSKA come from the germline V gene (reference sequence). This CDR3 has 14 residues. CDR3 coding DNA: TGCAGTACTAGGGCGCGACTAGCCAAATACCAGCAGTACTTC. It translates to CSTRARLAKYQQYF.

This chain joins TRBV6-1 and TRBJ1-4, with no clear D. This CDR3 is 13 amino acids long. Germline CDR1 reads MNHNS; CDR2 reads SASEGT. V shed 10 bases and J shed 10 bases, with 19 bases lying between them. CDR3: CAIPGFEGGKLFF. In DNA form, the CDR3 reads TGTGCCATCCCCGGATTCGAGGGTGGAAAACTGTTTTTT.

In this sample, this clonotype turned up a few times. The chain carries TRBV24-1 and TRBJ1-2, with D hard to call. CDR1 is KGHDR and CDR2 is SFDVKD in the germline V gene. V was shortened by 9 bases and J by 7 bases, with 17 bases between the two germline ends. The CDR3 length is 13 residues. DNA of the CDR3: TGTGCCACCCGATCAGGAGCGAATGGTGGCTACACCTTC. This encodes CATRSGANGGYTF.

A remark on this clonotype: The junction shows a germline mismatch at one end, possibly a read error. The chain uses TRBV14 and TRBJ2-4; 10 bases line up with TRBD2. The CDR3 extends over 17 amino acids. Germline CDR1 and CDR2: SGHDN and FVKESK. DNA of the CDR3: TGTGCCAGCAGCCATGATCGTCTAGCGGGAGTTGGAAACATTCAGTACTTT. As protein: CASSHDRLAGVGNIQYF.

The chain uses TRBV6-1 and TRBJ2-7; D perhaps matches TRBD2 (6 bases). Trimming removed 6 bases from V and 1 base from J, with 16 bases in between. CDR1 is MNHNS and CDR2 is SASEGT in the germline V gene. The CDR3 runs to 15 residues. The DNA for the CDR3 is TGTGCCAGCAGCATCCCAGGGACTGGATCCTACGAGCAGTACTTC. It codes for CASSIPGTGSYEQYF.

As concerns this clonotype: Germline and junction disagree at one end, which may indicate a read error. V is TRBV5-6 and J is TRBJ2-5; D is undetermined. Germline lookup yields CDR1 SGHDT and CDR2 YYEEEE. The CDR3 spans 13 residues. The CDR3 DNA reads TGTGCCAGCAGCTTCCCGTTCCAAGAGACCCAGTATTTC. As protein: CASSFPFQETQYF.

A remark on this clonotype: At one end, the junction sequence differs from germline, possibly due to a read error. The chain combines TRBV20-1 with TRBJ2-1; no definite D call. The CDR3 extends over 12 amino acids. Per the germline V gene, CDR1 is DFQATT and CDR2 is SNEGSKA (reference sequence). CDR3 loop: CNARGLIWEQFF. DNA of the CDR3: TGCAATGCTAGAGGCTTGATATGGGAGCAGTTCTTC.

Points on this clonotype: Because it lacks the conserved phenylalanine or tryptophan at the end, this CDR3 is likely a read error. The CDR3 DNA reads as TGCGCCAGCAGCTTGGGCTCAGGGGGCTTCACTGAAGCTTTCTTA. Residues: CASSLGSGGFTEAFL. The V call is TRBV5-1, the J call TRBJ1-1; 8 nucleotides align to TRBD1. Unmatched junction bases numbered 5, after V lost 0 bases and J lost 4 bases. Germline V gene sequence: CDR1 SGHRS, CDR2 YFSETQ. The CDR3 contains 15 residues.